Described below is a single T cell receptor (beta chain) sequence and its context. Antigen unknown. The data belong to a study of cytomegalovirus exposure and HLA in healthy donors. The study's findings and limits: A later analysis by the authors found several of the most significant clusters apparently linked to common viral pathogens. Some TCR beta chains (roughly 150 of them) were listed as cytomegalovirus-associated.

Researchers ran the PCR with 60 Vbeta and 13 Jbeta primers. Produced via immunoSEQ multiplex PCR; TCRdb's table is partial and in-frame only. The sample contains about 90,000 clones, 65% of which appear only once. The CDR3 is 15 residues long. The germline gives CDR1 WNHNN, CDR2 SYGVQD (reference sequence). V lost 6 bases, J lost 4 bases, and 18 bases lay in between. This sequence was found in a woman in her 50s in good health and CMV-seropositive. The sample was PBMCs. The chain recombines TRBV10-1 with TRBJ1-1; a possible D gene is TRBD1 (6 bases). The CDR3 bases are TGCGCCAGCAGGAAAAGGAGGGGGGGTTTCACTGAAGCTTTCTTT. This sequence encodes CASRKRRGGFTEAFF.